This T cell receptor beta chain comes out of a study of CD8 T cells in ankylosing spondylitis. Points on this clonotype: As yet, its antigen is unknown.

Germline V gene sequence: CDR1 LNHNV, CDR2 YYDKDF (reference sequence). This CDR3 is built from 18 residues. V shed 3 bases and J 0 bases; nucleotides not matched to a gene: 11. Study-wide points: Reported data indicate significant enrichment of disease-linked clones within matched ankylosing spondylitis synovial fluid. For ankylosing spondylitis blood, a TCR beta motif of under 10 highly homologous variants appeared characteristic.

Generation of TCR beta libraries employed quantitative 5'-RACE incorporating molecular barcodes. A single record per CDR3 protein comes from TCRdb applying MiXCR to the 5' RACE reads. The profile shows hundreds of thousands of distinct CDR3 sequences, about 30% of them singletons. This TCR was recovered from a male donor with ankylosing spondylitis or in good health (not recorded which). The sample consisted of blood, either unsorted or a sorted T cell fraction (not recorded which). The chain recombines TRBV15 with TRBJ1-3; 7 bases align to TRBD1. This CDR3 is CATSSEPPQGYSGNTIYF. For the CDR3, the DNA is TGTGCCACCAGCAGCGAACCCCCACAGGGGTACTCTGGAAACACCATATATTTT.